Shown below are 19 T cell receptor beta chains from a single sample sequenced in a study of PD-1 blockade in classical Hodgkin lymphoma. TCRdb's copy holds only in-frame clones and misses some; the assay was immunoSEQ multiplex PCR. The sample comprises some 65,000 clones, around 75% of which are singletons, and less than 9.5% rests with the top ten. The patients all showed relapse after autologous stem cell transplantation, while their brentuximab vedotin exposure varied. The sample here was peripheral blood mononuclear cells (PBMCs), taken before the second cycle of nivolumab. These receptors all come from a human donor with classical Hodgkin lymphoma.

The rearrangement links TRBV4-1 to TRBJ2-1; 12 nucleotides agree with TRBD2. This CDR3 region has 17 residues. Unmatched junction bases numbered 9, after V lost 0 bases and J lost 9 bases. Germline V lookup: CDR1 MGHRA, CDR2 YSYEKL. The CDR3 coding sequence is TGCGCCAGCAGCCAAGAAGGGCTAGCGGGGGGGCCGGTTGAGCAGTTCTTC. Protein: CASSQEGLAGGPVEQFF.

In this sample, this clone turned up a few times. In DNA form, the CDR3 reads TGTGCCAGCAGCCAAGGTGCCGATGGCTACACCTTC. This sequence encodes CASSQGADGYTF. The chain recombines TRBV4-2 with TRBJ1-2; no reliable D call. Germline V gives CDR1 LGHNA, CDR2 YNFKEQ. The CDR3 is 12 residues long. V lost 1 base to trimming and J lost 6 bases, with 6 bases between them.

This clone was seen a few times. V usage is TRBV19 and J usage is TRBJ1-1; D uncertain. Trimming removed 1 base at V and 10 bases at J, with 10 bases between. The CDR3 covers 12 residues. CDR1 is LNHDA and CDR2 is SQIVND in the germline V gene (reference sequence). In nucleotides, the CDR3 is TGTGCCAGTAGTATAGCCGGGCTGGGAGCTTTCTTT. Protein sequence: CASSIAGLGAFF. The complete variable domain, with remaining parts taken from reference TRBV19 and TRBJ1-1, reads DGGITQSPKYLFRKEGQNVTLSCEQNLNHDAMYWYRQDPGQGLRLIYYSQIVNDFQKGDIAEGYSVSREKKESFPLTVTSAQKNPTAFYLCASSIAGLGAFFGQGTRLTVV.

The chain has TRBV30 and TRBJ1-1; a weak D match, TRBD1 (5 bases). Trimming stripped 3 bases from V and 5 bases from J, with 16 bases between. The CDR3 has 14 amino acids. Per the germline V gene, CDR1 is GTSNPN and CDR2 is SVGIG (reference sequence). The CDR3 region is CAWSWLSKGTEAFF. CDR3 in DNA: TGTGCCTGGAGCTGGCTTTCCAAGGGGACTGAAGCTTTCTTT.

The CDR3 loop reads CASRGAGVWYGELFF. Here the CDR3 DNA reads TGTGCCAGTAGGGGGGCAGGCGTTTGGTACGGGGAGCTGTTTTTT. V is TRBV19 and J is TRBJ2-2; weak D call: TRBD1 (6 bases). The CDR3 is 15 residues long. Trimming stripped 6 bases from V and 7 bases from J, with 18 bases between. Germline CDR1 LNHDA, CDR2 SQIVND (reference sequence).

This clone was seen a handful of times. This CDR3 reads CASSSIHGQGALVYTF. CDR3 coding DNA: TGTGCCAGCAGTTCAATTCATGGACAGGGGGCTCTAGTCTACACCTTC. The V call is TRBV28, the J call TRBJ1-2, with 11 bases aligning to TRBD1. This CDR3 spans 16 amino acids. V was clipped by 4 bases and J by 10 bases; unmatched bases: 14. Looked up from germline, CDR1 is MDHEN and CDR2 is SYDVKM.

The chain has TRBV27 and TRBJ2-2, with 9 bases fitting TRBD2. The CDR3 has 14 amino acids. Trimming cost V 7 bases and J 5 bases; bases outside gene matches: 5. Germline lookup yields CDR1 MNHEY and CDR2 SMNVEV (reference sequence). DNA of the CDR3: TGTGCCAGCACCGGGCTAGCGGGGACCGGGGAGCTGTTTTTT. It codes for CASTGLAGTGELFF.

V and J are TRBV7-9 and TRBJ2-1; D remains unclear. This CDR3 region has 16 residues. Germline V CDR1 and CDR2: SEHNR, FQNEAQ (reference sequence). V lost 1 base and J lost 0, with 10 bases in between. CDR3 protein: CASSLVPDDSYNEQFF. DNA for the CDR3: TGTGCCAGCAGCTTAGTGCCAGACGACTCCTACAATGAGCAGTTCTTC.

The chain has TRBV19 and TRBJ1-2; D possibly corresponds to TRBD1 (5 bases). Trimming took off 7 bases at V and 2 bases at J, with 14 bases between the two ends. Germline V gives CDR1 LNHDA, CDR2 SQIVND (reference sequence). The CDR3 contains 14 residues. The CDR3 region is CASNSGRSNYGYTF. The DNA for the CDR3 is TGTGCCAGTAACTCAGGGCGGTCGAACTATGGCTACACCTTC.

This rearrangement joins TRBV27 to TRBJ1-6; D is unresolved. Germline V CDR1 and CDR2: MNHEY, SMNVEV (reference sequence). The CDR3 spans 13 residues. V lost 4 bases and J 10 bases, leaving 11 bases between the germline ends. In DNA form, the CDR3 reads TGTGCCAGCAGTTGGACGGGTGGATCACCCCTCCACTTT. Protein product: CASSWTGGSPLHF.

The chain employs TRBV15 and TRBJ2-1, with D perhaps being TRBD1 or TRBD2 (5 bases each). Between the trimmed V and J ends, which lost 8 bases and 0 bases, there was a span of 17 bases. Germline V gene sequence: CDR1 LNHNV, CDR2 YYDKDF (reference sequence). The CDR3 contains 16 residues. CDR3 sequence: CATGTDGRSSYNEQFF. The CDR3 DNA reads as TGTGCCACCGGGACCGACGGAAGGAGCTCCTACAATGAGCAGTTCTTC.

The chain carries TRBV13 and TRBJ2-2; possibly TRBD2 for D (6 bases). V was clipped by 0 bases and J by 5 bases, with 10 bases between them. This CDR3 region has 15 residues. Germline loops: CDR1 PRHDT, CDR2 FYEKMQ (reference sequence). The CDR3 region is CASSLGGRGTGELFF. In DNA form, the CDR3 reads TGTGCCAGCAGCTTAGGCGGGAGAGGTACCGGGGAGCTGTTTTTT.

This chain joins TRBV6-1 and TRBJ1-2, with 7 bases that match TRBD1. The CDR3 length is 14 residues. V gave up 0 bases and J gave up 5 bases; unmatched junction bases: 3. Germline loops: CDR1 MNHNS, CDR2 SASEGT. The CDR3 DNA follows: TGTGCCAGCAGTGAAGCGGGGACAGAGTATGGCTACACCTTC. Translating gives CASSEAGTEYGYTF.

For this clone: The junction shows a germline mismatch at one end, possibly a read error. V and J are TRBV7-8 and TRBJ2-3; D may be TRBD2 (5 bases). Per germline, CDR1 SGHVS and CDR2 FQNEAQ. This CDR3 comprises 14 residues. CDR3 in amino acids: CASSVAPSTDTQYF. The CDR3 DNA is TGTGCCAGCAGCGTAGCGCCCAGCACAGATACGCAGTATTTT. The full variable domain, with the rest looked up from reference TRBV7-8 and TRBJ2-3, is GAGVSQSPRYKVAKRGQDVALRCDPISGHVSLFWYQQALGQGPEFLTYFQNEAQLDKSGLPSDRFFAERPEGSVSTLKIQRTQQEDSAVYLCASSVAPSTDTQYFGPGTRLTVL.

The gene calls are TRBV11-2 and TRBJ2-2; 7 bases are shared with TRBD2. The germline V gene has CDR1 SGHAT and CDR2 FQNNGV. V gave up 3 bases and J gave up 5 bases; unmatched junction bases: 3. The CDR3 contains 14 residues. The CDR3 DNA sequence: TGTGCCAGCAGCTTCGGGACTACTACCGGGGAGCTGTTTTTT. Translated: CASSFGTTTGELFF.

This chain's CDR3 is CASRNQETYHTEAFF. CDR3 DNA: TGTGCCAGCAGAAACCAAGAGACTTACCACACTGAAGCTTTCTTT. The V call is TRBV6-5, the J call TRBJ1-1; D is undetermined. With 6 bases removed from V and 3 bases from J, the gap between germline ends came to 17 bases. The CDR3 runs to 15 residues. Germline CDR1 is MNHEY and CDR2 is SVGAGI.

J is TRBJ2-5 and V is TRBV2; 9 bases agree with TRBD2. The CDR3 totals 15 residues. Germline V lookup: CDR1 SNHLY, CDR2 FYNNEI. Unmatched junction bases numbered 7, after V lost 3 bases and J lost 5 bases. The CDR3 sequence is CASSEAGGPTETQYF. The CDR3 nucleotides read TGTGCCAGCAGTGAGGCGGGGGGGCCTACGGAGACCCAGTACTTC.

The rearrangement uses TRBV30 and TRBJ2-1; D perhaps matches TRBD2 (5 bases). From germline, CDR1 is GTSNPN and CDR2 SVGIG (reference sequence). The V end lost 1 base, the J end lost 12 bases, and 16 bases lay between the germline ends. This CDR3 spans 13 amino acids. The CDR3 loop is CAWSAGSKATQFF. The CDR3 DNA reads TGTGCCTGGAGTGCGGGATCTAAAGCGACGCAGTTCTTC.

This clone came up once. V is TRBV5-1 and J is TRBJ2-3; tentatively, D is TRBD1 (5 bases). Germline V CDR1 and CDR2: SGHRS, YFSETQ. This CDR3 contains 15 residues. V was clipped by 0 bases and J by 1 base, with 9 bases between them. The CDR3 DNA reads as TGCGCCAGCAGCTTGGGGGGCTGGGGCACAGATACGCAGTATTTT. Translated, it gives CASSLGGWGTDTQYF.